Below, 26 T cell receptor beta chains from the same sample are listed, as sequenced in a study of Graves' ophthalmopathy and Graves' hyperthyroidism. RNA served as the template for amplifying TCR beta CDR3 regions. First-round RT-PCR used HTBI primers; second-round multiplex PCR followed. TCRdb re-analysed the multiplex PCR reads in MiXCR, keeping a single row per CDR3 protein. Of 300,000 to 350,000 distinct CDR3 sequences listed, roughly 16% are singletons. The sample taken for sequencing was peripheral blood. These receptors were taken from an adult man with Graves' ophthalmopathy.

This clonotype has at least ten counts. The rearrangement joins TRBV30 to TRBJ1-2, with D tentatively TRBD1 (5 bases). The germline V gene has CDR1 GTSNPN and CDR2 SVGIG (reference sequence). Trimming removed 0 bases at V and 5 bases at J, with 13 bases between. CDR3 length: 14 amino acids. CDR3 loop: CAWSVKGRGYGYTF. For the CDR3, the DNA is TGTGCCTGGAGTGTAAAGGGGAGAGGGTATGGCTACACCTTC.

This clonotype was recorded at least ten times. V gene TRBV27 combines with J gene TRBJ1-5; 7 nucleotides match TRBD1. The CDR3 runs to 18 residues. The germline V gene encodes CDR1 MNHEY and CDR2 SMNVEV (reference sequence). V lost 5 bases, J lost 1 base, and 14 bases stayed unmatched. CDR3 protein: CASSPRDRIGWSNQPQHF. The CDR3 coding sequence is TGTGCCAGCAGTCCCCGGGACAGAATAGGGTGGAGCAATCAGCCCCAGCATTTT.

This clonotype was recorded at least ten times. The chain joins TRBV28 to TRBJ1-2; no clear D. The CDR3 totals 13 residues. V was pared by 3 bases and J by 4 bases, with 9 bases between. Germline-derived CDR1 and CDR2 are MDHEN and SYDVKM. The CDR3 nucleotides are TGTGCCAGCAGTTTGTTGCCCCGCTATGGCTACACCTTC. Translating it yields CASSLLPRYGYTF.

At least ten counts were recorded for this clonotype. The chain combines TRBV6-5 with TRBJ1-3, with D possibly being TRBD1 (6 bases). The CDR3 loop spans 15 amino acids. Per the germline V gene, CDR1 is MNHEY and CDR2 is SVGAGI. V lost 0 bases, J lost 2 bases, and 8 bases lay in between. CDR3 in amino acids: CASSYSKGAGNTIYF. CDR3 DNA sequence: TGTGCCAGCAGTTACTCGAAGGGGGCTGGAAACACCATATATTTT.

This chain uses TRBV11-2 with TRBJ1-2; D possibly corresponds to TRBD1 (6 bases). CDR3 length equals 14 residues. Trimming removed 2 bases from V and 7 bases from J, with 14 bases in between. CDR1 is SGHAT and CDR2 is FQNNGV in the germline V gene. The CDR3 nucleotides read TGTGCCAGCAGCTTACAGGGGTTCACCTGTGGCTACACCTTC. It codes for CASSLQGFTCGYTF.

Ten or more counts support this clonotype. The chain employs TRBV5-6 and TRBJ2-7; tentatively, D is TRBD1 (6 bases). Between the trimmed V and J ends, which lost 2 bases and 3 bases, there was a span of 9 bases. CDR1 is SGHDT and CDR2 is YYEEEE in the germline V gene. There are 13 residues in the CDR3. CDR3 sequence reads: CASSLDRRYEQYF. The CDR3 DNA is TGTGCCAGCAGCTTAGACAGGCGCTACGAGCAGTACTTC. The variable domain in full, completed from reference TRBV5-6 and TRBJ2-7, reads DAGVTQSPTHLIKTRGQQVTLRCSPKSGHDTVSWYQQALGQGPQFIFQYYEEEERQRGNFPDRFSGHQFPNYSSELNVNALLLGDSALYLCASSLDRRYEQYFGPGTRLTVT.

The sample holds many counts of this clonotype. This chain connects TRBV7-9 to TRBJ1-5; a possible D gene is TRBD1 (6 bases). CDR1 is SEHNR and CDR2 is FQNEAQ in the germline V gene (reference sequence). The CDR3 sequence is 13 residues long. V dropped 6 bases and J dropped 7 bases, with 13 bases sitting between them. CDR3 sequence reads: CASSVQGDQPQHF. The DNA of the CDR3 is TGTGCCAGCAGTGTACAGGGTGACCAGCCCCAGCATTTT.

This clonotype was counted at least ten times. The chain is built from TRBV19 and TRBJ2-2; 9 bases are a match to TRBD1. The CDR3 is made up of 14 amino acids. Germline-derived CDR1 and CDR2 are LNHDA and SQIVND (reference sequence). V shed 9 bases, J shed 8 bases, and the junction held 10 bases outside the gene matches. The CDR3 DNA follows: TGTGCCAGCCACCGGGACAGGGTTCCGGGGGAGCTGTTTTTT. Amino acid sequence: CASHRDRVPGELFF.

This clonotype was detected many times. V is TRBV3-1 and J is TRBJ2-5, with TRBD2 as a possible D gene (5 bases). Trimming cost V 1 base and J 5 bases, with 14 bases left between them. The V gene's germline CDR1 is LGHDT and CDR2 YNNKEL (reference sequence). The CDR3 is 15 residues long. CDR3 DNA sequence: TGTGCCAGCAGCCAAGCCGCGGCGGGTCGGGAGACCCAGTACTTC. Amino acids: CASSQAAAGRETQYF.

This clonotype was recorded many times. J is TRBJ2-2 and V is TRBV2; a weak D match, TRBD1 (5 bases). Germline loops: CDR1 SNHLY, CDR2 FYNNEI. The CDR3 contains 14 residues. V gave up 6 bases and J gave up 3 bases, with 11 bases separating them. As DNA, the CDR3 is TGTGCCAGCAGGGTTCAACAGGACACCGGGGAGCTGTTTTTT. Encoded protein: CASRVQQDTGELFF. Variable domain in full (rest from reference TRBV2 and TRBJ2-2): EPEVTQTPSHQVTQMGQEVILRCVPISNHLYFYWYRQILGQKVEFLVSFYNNEISEKSEIFDDQFSVERPDGSNFTLKIRSTKLEDSAMYFCASRVQQDTGELFFGEGSRLTVL.

This clonotype was counted ten times or more. Just one base apart from a much larger clone, this may be a read error. V and J are TRBV2 and TRBJ2-7; 10 bases are shared with TRBD1. Germline V lookup: CDR1 SNHLY, CDR2 FYNNEI. This CDR3 has 14 amino acids. With V trimmed by 3 bases and J by 2 bases, 1 base remained unmatched. In nucleotides, the CDR3 is TGTGCCAGCAGTGACGGACAGGGGGCCTACGAGCAGTACTTC. Amino acid sequence: CASSDGQGAYEQYF.

This clonotype was detected only a few times. CDR3 loop: CASRQGGGREAFF. The CDR3 DNA reads TGTGCCAGCAGACAAGGTGGGGGGCGCGAAGCTTTCTTT. The J gene is TRBJ1-1, the V gene TRBV28, with D perhaps TRBD1 (6 bases). Germline V lookup: CDR1 MDHEN, CDR2 SYDVKM. This CDR3 has 13 amino acids. V lost 6 bases to trimming and J lost 8 bases, with 16 bases between them.

This clonotype came up many times. The chain links TRBV7-8 to TRBJ2-7, with TRBD1 identical over 10 bases. V gave up 11 bases and J gave up 6 bases; unmatched junction bases: 10. The CDR3 sequence is 13 residues long. CDR1 is SGHVS, CDR2 FQNEAQ, per germline. The CDR3 DNA reads TGTGCCGCGACCCGGGACAGGGGAAGCGAGCAGTACTTC. Translation: CAATRDRGSEQYF.

This chain uses TRBV12-3 or TRBV12-4 with TRBJ2-4; 8 nucleotides agree with TRBD1. The CDR3 loop spans 12 amino acids. Germline trimming cut 8 bases from V and 9 bases from J; bases unmatched to any gene: 6. CDR3 sequence (DNA): TGTGCCAGCTCCACAGGGGGAGGCATTCAGTACTTC. This sequence encodes CASSTGGGIQYF.

The chain joins TRBV20-1 to TRBJ2-7; 7 nucleotides align to TRBD2. Losses at the gene ends were 6 bases for V and 4 bases for J; bases not matched to a gene: 12. The CDR3 totals 14 residues. Germline-derived CDR1 and CDR2 are DFQATT and SNEGSKA (reference sequence). The chain's CDR3 is CSATGRGLLYEQYF. Here the CDR3 DNA reads TGCAGTGCAACGGGGAGGGGACTACTTTACGAGCAGTACTTC.

The table lists this clonotype with a few counts. The chain couples TRBV12-3 or TRBV12-4 to TRBJ2-7; 7 bases are shared with TRBD2. The V segment lost 6 bases and the J segment 3 bases; nucleotides outside the gene matches: 5. This CDR3 spans 13 amino acids. The CDR3 is CASSHPGGYEQYF. The DNA for the CDR3 is TGTGCCAGCAGCCACCCGGGAGGCTACGAGCAGTACTTC.

This clonotype was recorded at least ten times. The V call is TRBV7-2, the J call TRBJ1-5, with D maybe TRBD1 (5 bases). CDR3 length: 14 amino acids. Germline lookup yields CDR1 SGHTA and CDR2 FQGNSA. V gave up 4 bases and J gave up 9 bases, with 16 bases separating them. CDR3 coding DNA: TGTGCCAGCAGCTACGACCCTCGGGGGGGGCCCCAGCATTTT. Translation: CASSYDPRGGPQHF.

The table lists this clonotype with many counts. The V call is TRBV2, the J call TRBJ2-7, with D possibly being TRBD1 or TRBD2 (5 bases each). The CDR3 sequence is 13 residues long. Deletions cut 4 bases from V and 5 bases from J, with 12 bases between. CDR1 is SNHLY, CDR2 FYNNEI, per germline. CDR3 loop: CASSGVRDDEQYF. CDR3 sequence (DNA): TGTGCCAGCAGTGGGGTCAGGGACGACGAGCAGTACTTC. Combining the CDR3 with reference TRBV2 and TRBJ2-7 gives the whole variable domain EPEVTQTPSHQVTQMGQEVILRCVPISNHLYFYWYRQILGQKVEFLVSFYNNEISEKSEIFDDQFSVERPDGSNFTLKIRSTKLEDSAMYFCASSGVRDDEQYFGPGTRLTVT.

J is TRBJ1-5 and V is TRBV24-1, with TRBD1 identical over 7 bases. The CDR3 spans 12 residues. V lost 11 bases to trimming and J lost 2 bases; unmatched junction nucleotides: 2. In germline, CDR1 is KGHDR, CDR2 SFDVKD. The CDR3 DNA is TGTGCCAGCGACAGGGGCAATCAGCCCCAGCATTTT. Protein: CASDRGNQPQHF.

Many counts were recorded for this clonotype. The chain couples TRBV2 to TRBJ1-4; D call uncertain. The CDR3 consists of 16 residues. Germline V gene lookup returns CDR1 SNHLY and CDR2 FYNNEI. Trimming removed 8 bases from V and 7 bases from J, with 23 bases in between. The CDR3 nucleotides read TGTGCCAGCGGCCGGGGAGTGGGGTCCGGATCTGAAAAACTGTTTTTT. It is translated as CASGRGVGSGSEKLFF.

At least ten counts were recorded for this clonotype. The rearrangement uses TRBV4-1 and TRBJ1-1; D is possibly TRBD1 (6 bases). Germline values: CDR1 MGHRA, CDR2 YSYEKL. V was pared by 3 bases and J by 7 bases, with 18 bases between. This CDR3 comprises 15 residues. CDR3 in amino acids: CASSQREQGVSEAFF. The CDR3 bases are TGCGCCAGCAGCCAGCGCGAACAGGGAGTTAGTGAAGCTTTCTTT.

This clonotype was counted many times. This sequence joins TRBV29-1 and TRBJ1-1; maybe TRBD1 (6 bases). Germline lookup yields CDR1 SQVTM and CDR2 ANQGSEA. V dropped 5 bases and J dropped 11 bases, with 24 bases sitting between them. This CDR3 contains 14 residues. CDR3 residues: CSVKRAFRGAWAFF. For the CDR3, the DNA is TGCAGCGTTAAAAGGGCTTTCCGGGGGGCATGGGCTTTCTTT.

This clonotype appeared once. This is likely a read error, given that the CDR3 carries no conserved phenylalanine or tryptophan at its end. The chain joins TRBV12-3 or TRBV12-4 to TRBJ2-2; D unclear. The V and J ends lost 2 bases and 2 bases respectively, with 6 bases between them. The length of the CDR3 is 14 residues. CDR3 in amino acids: CASSLTGNTGELFL. CDR3 nucleotide sequence: TGTGCCAGCAGTTTAACCGGAAACACCGGGGAGCTGTTTCTT.

This clonotype was recorded a few times. This may be a read error: a much more frequent sequence differs by one nucleotide. The rearrangement joins TRBV6-1 to TRBJ2-7; D is perhaps TRBD1 (6 bases). This CDR3 has 15 residues. The V gene's germline CDR1 is MNHNS and CDR2 SASEGT. CDR3 bases: TGTGTCAGCAGCCCATCACAGGGACCCACCTACGAGCAGTACTTC. Amino acid sequence: CVSSPSQGPTYEQYF.

This clonotype was observed many times. The chain is built from TRBV2 and TRBJ1-5, with a tentative D call TRBD1 (6 bases). This CDR3 is built from 15 residues. Germline V gene sequence: CDR1 SNHLY, CDR2 FYNNEI. V shed 6 bases and J shed 5 bases, with 17 bases lying between them. CDR3 DNA: TGTGCCAGCAGCTCTGTTTGGGGGGGCGATCAGCCCCAGCATTTT. Translated, it gives CASSSVWGGDQPQHF.

This clonotype was counted at least ten times. The J gene is TRBJ2-5, the V gene TRBV6-1; D not certain. V was cut by 6 bases and J by 2 bases, with 16 bases left in between. Germline V lookup: CDR1 MNHNS, CDR2 SASEGT. The length of the CDR3 is 15 residues. DNA of the CDR3: TGTGCCAGCAGATCCCCCAATGGCTGGCAAGAGACCCAGTACTTC. It specifies CASRSPNGWQETQYF.